The clone carrying this T cell receptor (beta chain) was seen more than once but under ten times. The repertoire was sequenced with immunoSEQ multiplex PCR; TCRdb's copy has only in-frame clones and lacks some. The data hold about 53,000 clones, with about 90% observed a single time. These data belong to a study of T cell changes during pregnancy in multiple sclerosis. CDR3 size: 13 residues. V was pared by 4 bases and J by 6 bases, with 2 bases of the junction left unmatched. Germline-derived CDR1 and CDR2 are LNHDA and SQIVND (reference sequence). The TCR sequence derives from a female donor with multiple sclerosis, enrolled in a pregnancy study. This chain links TRBV19 with TRBJ2-7, with 11 bases lining up with TRBD1. The sample was CD4+ T cells from peripheral blood mononuclear cells, taken in the third trimester of pregnancy. The CDR3 bases are TGTGCCAGTAGTACCGGGACAGGGGGCGAGCAGTACTTC. Translating gives CASSTGTGGEQYF.